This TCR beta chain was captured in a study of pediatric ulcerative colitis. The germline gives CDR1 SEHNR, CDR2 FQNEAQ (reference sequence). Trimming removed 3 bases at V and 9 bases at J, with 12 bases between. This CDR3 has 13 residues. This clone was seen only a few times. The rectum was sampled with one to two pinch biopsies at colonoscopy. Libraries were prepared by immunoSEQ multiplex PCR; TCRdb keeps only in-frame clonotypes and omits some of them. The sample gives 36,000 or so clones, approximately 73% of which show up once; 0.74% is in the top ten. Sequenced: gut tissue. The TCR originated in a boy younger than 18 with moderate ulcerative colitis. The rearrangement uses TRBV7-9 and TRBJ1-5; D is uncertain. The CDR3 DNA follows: TGTGCCAGCAGCTTTGAGACCGAGGGGCCCCAGCATTTT. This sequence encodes CASSFETEGPQHF.